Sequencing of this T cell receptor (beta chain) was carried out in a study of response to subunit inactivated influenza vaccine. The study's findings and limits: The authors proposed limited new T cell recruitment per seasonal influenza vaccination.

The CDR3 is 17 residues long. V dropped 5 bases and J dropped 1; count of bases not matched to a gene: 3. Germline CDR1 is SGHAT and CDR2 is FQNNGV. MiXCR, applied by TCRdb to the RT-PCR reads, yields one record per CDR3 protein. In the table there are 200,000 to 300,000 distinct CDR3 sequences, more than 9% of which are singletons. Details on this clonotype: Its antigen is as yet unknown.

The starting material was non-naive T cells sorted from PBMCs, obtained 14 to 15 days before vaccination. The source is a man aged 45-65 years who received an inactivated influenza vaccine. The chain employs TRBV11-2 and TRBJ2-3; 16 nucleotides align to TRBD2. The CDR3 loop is CASSTGTSGRGTDTQYF. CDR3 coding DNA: TGTGCCAGCAGCACCGGGACTAGCGGGAGGGGCACAGATACGCAGTATTTT.